Following are 15 T cell receptor beta chains from one sample sequenced in a study of shared clonotypes between healthy human individuals. Profiled with immunoSEQ multiplex PCR; TCRdb holds only in-frame clones, not every one. The sample lists 1,400,000 or so clones, approximately 98.5% occurring once. Sequencing input: naive CD4+ T cells sorted from blood. Subset given: CD45RA+ positively selected. These receptors were obtained from a man aged 30 to 45 in good health.

The chain recombines TRBV12-5 with TRBJ2-1; D call uncertain. This CDR3 has 13 residues. Trimming removed 0 bases at V and 8 bases at J, with 8 bases between. Germline CDR1 reads LGHNT; CDR2 reads FRNRAP. The DNA for the CDR3 is TGTGCTAGTGGTTTGGTACTAAGGGATGAGCAGTTCTTC. It codes for CASGLVLRDEQFF.

This chain uses TRBV5-8 with TRBJ1-5; tentative D call: TRBD1 (6 bases). Trimming cost V 3 bases and J 0 bases, with 16 bases left between them. The CDR3 length is 17 residues. Germline CDR1 is SGHTS and CDR2 is YDEGEE. This CDR3 reads CASSSGAGADSNQPQHF. The CDR3 DNA follows: TGTGCCAGCAGCTCGGGGGCCGGGGCCGATAGCAATCAGCCCCAGCATTTT. The whole variable domain, remainder taken from reference TRBV5-8 and TRBJ1-5, is EAGVTQSPTHLIKTRGQQATLRCSPISGHTSVYWYQQALGLGLQFLLWYDEGEERNRGNFPPRFSGRQFPNYSSELNVNALELEDSALYLCASSSGAGADSNQPQHFGDGTRLSIL.

The chain couples TRBV11-3 to TRBJ2-1; D is undetermined. Trimming left V 5 bases short and J 5 bases short, with 10 bases between. This CDR3 has 13 amino acids. Germline CDR1 and CDR2: SGHNT and YENEEA. Here the CDR3 reads CASSITANNEQFF. In DNA, the CDR3 is TGTGCCAGCAGCATAACAGCGAACAATGAGCAGTTCTTC.

The rearrangement links TRBV5-1 to TRBJ2-3, with 8 bases matching TRBD2. V lost 0 bases to trimming and J lost 6 bases; unmatched junction nucleotides: 12. Germline V gene sequence: CDR1 SGHRS, CDR2 YFSETQ. This CDR3 region has 17 residues. The CDR3 bases are TGCGCCAGCAGCTTGGCTTGGGGACTAGGCCCGAGGGATACGCAGTATTTT. Its protein product is CASSLAWGLGPRDTQYF.

Notes on this clone: This sample also contains other DNA sequences that code for the same CDR3. This rearrangement joins TRBV28 to TRBJ2-7; 11 nucleotides line up with TRBD2. CDR1 is MDHEN, CDR2 SYDVKM, per germline. The CDR3 totals 15 residues. Trimming removed 5 bases from V and 0 bases from J; junction bases left unmatched: 3. CDR3 residues: CASSVSGRASYEQYF. The CDR3 DNA is TGTGCCAGCAGTGTTAGCGGGAGGGCCTCCTACGAGCAGTACTTC. The full variable domain, its missing parts supplied by reference TRBV28 and TRBJ2-7, is DVKVTQSSRYLVKRTGEKVFLECVQDMDHENMFWYRQDPGLGLRLIYFSYDVKMKEKGDIPEGYSVSREKKERFSLILESASTNQTSMYLCASSVSGRASYEQYFGPGTRLTVT.

This clone was observed a single time. The chain carries TRBV5-1 and TRBJ2-1; 8 bases align to TRBD1. V was clipped by 5 bases and J by 1 base; unmatched bases: 11. The CDR3 runs 17 residues. In germline, CDR1 is SGHRS, CDR2 YFSETQ. The CDR3 sequence is CASSFRGRTDSYNEQFF. As DNA, the CDR3 is TGCGCCAGCAGTTTCAGGGGGCGGACCGATTCCTACAATGAGCAGTTCTTC.

Only one count was recorded for this clone. This chain connects TRBV2 to TRBJ1-5; unclear D gene. Germline CDR1 and CDR2: SNHLY and FYNNEI. The V end lost 5 bases, the J end lost 5 bases, and 13 bases lay between the germline ends. This CDR3 is built from 14 residues. CDR3 sequence reads: CASSLVGLYQPQHF. Written as DNA, the CDR3 is TGTGCCAGCAGTTTAGTAGGGCTTTATCAGCCCCAGCATTTT.

The chain recombines TRBV7-9 with TRBJ1-5, with 9 positions matching TRBD1. The V gene end was trimmed by 4 bases and the J gene end by 7 bases; junction bases not matched to a gene: 11. CDR1 and CDR2 from the germline V gene are SEHNR and FQNEAQ (reference sequence). This CDR3 has 16 residues. The CDR3 DNA sequence: TGTGCCAGCAGCTCCTCAGGGGGACAGGGTCGCCAGCCCCAGCATTTT. Protein: CASSSSGGQGRQPQHF. Filled out from reference TRBV7-9 and TRBJ1-5, the complete variable domain reads DTGVSQNPRHKITKRGQNVTFRCDPISEHNRLYWYRQTLGQGPEFLTYFQNEAQLEKSRLLSDRFSAERPKGSFSTLEIQRTEQGDSAMYLCASSSSGGQGRQPQHFGDGTRLSIL.

This sequence joins TRBV18 and TRBJ2-7, with TRBD2 matching 11 bases. Germline CDR1 is KGHSH and CDR2 is LQKENI. J lost 1 base, V lost 5 bases, and 10 bases had no gene match. The CDR3 runs to 17 residues. DNA for the CDR3: TGTGCCAGCTCAACCACTAGCGGGAGAGGGGGGTCCTACGAGCAGTACTTC. The encoded protein is CASSTTSGRGGSYEQYF.

The V call is TRBV5-1, the J call TRBJ2-2; TRBD2 agrees at 9 bases. The CDR3 contains 17 residues. Per the germline V gene, CDR1 is SGHRS and CDR2 is YFSETQ. J lost 5 bases, V lost 3 bases, and 11 bases had no gene match. The CDR3 DNA sequence: TGCGCCAGCAGCTCACGAACTAGCGGGCCCTTGACCGGGGAGCTGTTTTTT. It translates to CASSSRTSGPLTGELFF.

Details on this clone: Within the sample, other DNA sequences also encode this same CDR3. The chain combines TRBV9 with TRBJ2-3; 11 bases match TRBD2. The CDR3 totals 17 residues. V was pared by 0 bases and J by 6 bases, with 9 bases of the junction left unmatched. Germline CDR1 is SGDLS and CDR2 is YYNGEE. DNA of the CDR3: TGTGCCAGCAGCGTAGATCTAGCGGGAGGTCCTTTGGATACGCAGTATTTT. Translated, it gives CASSVDLAGGPLDTQYF.

V is TRBV5-6 and J is TRBJ2-7, with 7 positions matching TRBD1. CDR1 is SGHDT and CDR2 is YYEEEE in the germline V gene. V shed 0 bases and J 2 bases; nucleotides not matched to a gene: 8. The CDR3 spans 16 residues. Here the CDR3 DNA reads TGTGCCAGCAGCTTGGATCCAGGGGGATTACCCTACGAGCAGTACTTC. This translates into CASSLDPGGLPYEQYF.

V is TRBV5-1 and J is TRBJ2-1; TRBD2 aligns across 15 bases. Unmatched junction bases numbered 6, after V lost 3 bases and J lost 11 bases. The CDR3 is 15 amino acids. CDR1 and CDR2 from the germline V gene are SGHRS and YFSETQ. The CDR3: CASSSGGLAGGQQFF. CDR3 sequence (DNA): TGCGCCAGCAGCTCCGGGGGACTAGCGGGAGGACAGCAGTTCTTC.

The chain carries TRBV4-3 and TRBJ2-3, with unresolved D. The CDR3 totals 13 residues. V was cut by 0 bases and J by 8 bases, with 9 bases left in between. Germline CDR1 and CDR2: LGHNA and YSLEER. The chain's CDR3 is CASSQETLRTQYF. CDR3 DNA sequence: TGCGCCAGCAGCCAAGAAACCCTCCGTACGCAGTATTTT.

The V and J genes are TRBV28 and TRBJ2-1, with TRBD2 identical over 8 bases. CDR1 is MDHEN and CDR2 is SYDVKM in the germline V gene. J lost 7 bases, V lost 5 bases, and 7 bases had no gene match. CDR3 length equals 14 residues. The DNA for the CDR3 is TGTGCCAGCAGTCTGGGCGGGAGGATTAATGAGCAGTTCTTC. Protein: CASSLGGRINEQFF.